This is a list of T cell receptor beta chains from one sample in a study of shared clonotypes between healthy human individuals. Produced via immunoSEQ multiplex PCR; TCRdb's table is partial and in-frame only. This sample has roughly 1.5 million clones; 95% to 99% occur once, and the top ten carry around 0.47%. Material for sequencing was naive CD4+ T cells sorted from blood. The origin of the receptors is a man younger than 45 in good health. Both conserved end residues are part of each CDR3.

j_gene	v_gene	CDR3aa
TRBJ2-7	TRBV7-2	CASTEQGISYEQYF
TRBJ1-3	TRBV2	CASSVGNRGNTIYF
TRBJ2-5	TRBV5-4	CASRPGLPQETQYF
TRBJ1-1	TRBV28	CASSFLRAEAFF
TRBJ2-3	TRBV5-4	CASSLRQGTGDTQYF
TRBJ2-3	TRBV6-5	CASSTLSGYQDTQYF
TRBJ1-5	TRBV28	CASSFIGGGNQPQHF
TRBJ2-1	TRBV18	CASSRDSIIYNEQFF
TRBJ2-7	TRBV20-1	CSGDTGYEQYF
TRBJ2-5	TRBV15	CATSSSGRPGETQYF
TRBJ2-1	TRBV9	CASSHLWREGLNEQFF
TRBJ1-1	TRBV28	CASSLFEGGTEAFF
TRBJ2-7	TRBV6-5	CASSYSGVYEQYF
TRBJ1-1	TRBV5-1	CASSLYNTEAFF
TRBJ2-2	TRBV5-4	CASSLVGVQNTGELFF
TRBJ2-1	TRBV20-1	CSAFLGGGFF
TRBJ2-7	TRBV15	CATSRDSDSSYEQYF
TRBJ2-7	TRBV7-9	CASSLAWEQYF
TRBJ1-5	TRBV6-1	CASSRGAEDQPQHF
TRBJ1-1	TRBV2	CASRDRDTEAFF
TRBJ2-7	TRBV5-6	CASSYSDISYEQYF
TRBJ1-1	TRBV2	CASTVQGNTEAFF
TRBJ1-1	TRBV19	CASSSGTRNLFNTEAFF
TRBJ2-7	TRBV19	CASQPGQGYEQYF
TRBJ2-5	TRBV7-7	CASSRGTSGISETQYF
TRBJ2-1	TRBV10-3	CATVGGTSGRPSSYNEQFF
TRBJ2-7	TRBV28	CASSHLTRGASYEQYF
TRBJ2-2	TRBV28	CASSSDTGELFF
TRBJ1-1	TRBV5-1	CASSLGGLRQGRTEAFF
NA	TRBV14	CASSPSGMSPYEQYF
TRBJ2-3	TRBV6-1	CASSGQGAADTQYF
TRBJ2-1	TRBV7-3	CASSLTDSVNEQFF
TRBJ2-7	TRBV10-3	CAISEDPGTYEQYF